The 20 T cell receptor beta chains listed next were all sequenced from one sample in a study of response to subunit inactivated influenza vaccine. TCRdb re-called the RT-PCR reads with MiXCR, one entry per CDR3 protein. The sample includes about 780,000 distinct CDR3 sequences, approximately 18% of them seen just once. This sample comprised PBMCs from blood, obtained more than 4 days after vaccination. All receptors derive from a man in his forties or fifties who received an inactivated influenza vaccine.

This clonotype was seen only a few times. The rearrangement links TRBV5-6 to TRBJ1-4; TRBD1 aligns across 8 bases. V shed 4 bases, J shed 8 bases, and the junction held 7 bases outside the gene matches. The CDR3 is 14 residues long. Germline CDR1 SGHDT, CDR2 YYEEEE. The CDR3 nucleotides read TGTGCCAGCAGCATCGGACAGGGTGGGGAAAAACTGTTTTTT. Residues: CASSIGQGGEKLFF.

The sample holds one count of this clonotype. CDR3: CAWSSGTSYVETQYF. CDR3 DNA: TGTGCCTGGAGTTCTGGGACTAGCTATGTAGAGACCCAGTACTTC. The gene calls are TRBV30 and TRBJ2-5; 9 bases fit TRBD2. Germline V gives CDR1 GTSNPN, CDR2 SVGIG (reference sequence). The V and J ends lost 2 bases and 4 bases, in that order; junction bases with no gene match: 8. CDR3 length equals 15 residues.

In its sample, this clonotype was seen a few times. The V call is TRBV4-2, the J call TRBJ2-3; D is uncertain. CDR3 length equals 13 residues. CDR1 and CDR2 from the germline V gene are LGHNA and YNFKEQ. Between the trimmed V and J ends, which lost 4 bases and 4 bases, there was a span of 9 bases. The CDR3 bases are TGTGCCAGCAGCCCTAACCAAGCAGATACGCAGTATTTT. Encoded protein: CASSPNQADTQYF.

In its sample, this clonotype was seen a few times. The CDR3 sequence: CSARGLAGASYEQYF. For the CDR3, the DNA is TGCAGTGCTAGAGGTCTAGCGGGGGCGTCCTACGAGCAGTACTTC. The V and J genes are TRBV20-1 and TRBJ2-7; 10 nucleotides match TRBD2. This CDR3 spans 15 amino acids. From germline, CDR1 is DFQATT and CDR2 SNEGSKA (reference sequence). With 1 base clipped from V and 1 base from J, the junction kept 4 bases outside the gene matches.

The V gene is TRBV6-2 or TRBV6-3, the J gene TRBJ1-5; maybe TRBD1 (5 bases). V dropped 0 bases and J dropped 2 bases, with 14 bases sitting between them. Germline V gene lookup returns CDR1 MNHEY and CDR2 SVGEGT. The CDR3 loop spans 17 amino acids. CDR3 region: CASSYSGSGLGNQPQHF. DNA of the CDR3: TGTGCCAGCAGTTACTCGGGGTCAGGGCTTGGCAATCAGCCCCAGCATTTT.

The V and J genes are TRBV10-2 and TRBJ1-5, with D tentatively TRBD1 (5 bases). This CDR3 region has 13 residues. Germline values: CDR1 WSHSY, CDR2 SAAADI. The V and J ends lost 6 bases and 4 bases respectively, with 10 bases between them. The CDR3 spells CASRGTVNQPQHF. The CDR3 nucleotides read TGCGCCAGCAGGGGGACGGTTAATCAGCCCCAGCATTTT.

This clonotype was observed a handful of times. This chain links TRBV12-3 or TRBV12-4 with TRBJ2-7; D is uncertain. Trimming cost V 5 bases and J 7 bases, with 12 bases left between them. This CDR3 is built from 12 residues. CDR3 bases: TGTGCCAGCAGTCAAGGAAATAGGGAGCAGTACTTC. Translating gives CASSQGNREQYF.

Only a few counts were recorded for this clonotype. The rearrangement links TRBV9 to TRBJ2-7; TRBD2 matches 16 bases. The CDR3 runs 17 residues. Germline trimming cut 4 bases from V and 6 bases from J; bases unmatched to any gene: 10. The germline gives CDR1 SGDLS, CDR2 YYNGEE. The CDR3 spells CASSLGLAGGPKSEQYF. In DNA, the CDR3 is TGTGCCAGCAGCCTGGGACTAGCGGGAGGGCCAAAGTCCGAGCAGTACTTC.

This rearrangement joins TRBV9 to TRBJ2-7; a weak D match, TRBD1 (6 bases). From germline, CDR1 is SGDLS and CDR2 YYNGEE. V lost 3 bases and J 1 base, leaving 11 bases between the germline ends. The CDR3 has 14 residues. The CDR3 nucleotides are TGTGCCAGCAGCGCCGAAACAGGGTCCTACGAGCAGTACTTC. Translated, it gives CASSAETGSYEQYF.

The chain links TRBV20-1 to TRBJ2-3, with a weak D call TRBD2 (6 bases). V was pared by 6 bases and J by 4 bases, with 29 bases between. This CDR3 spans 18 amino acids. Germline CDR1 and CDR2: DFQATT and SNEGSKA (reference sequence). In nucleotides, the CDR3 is TGCAGTGCCTATAGCGTATCGGTTAGCTCGGGGGTGTCAGATACGCAGTATTTT. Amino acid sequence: CSAYSVSVSSGVSDTQYF.

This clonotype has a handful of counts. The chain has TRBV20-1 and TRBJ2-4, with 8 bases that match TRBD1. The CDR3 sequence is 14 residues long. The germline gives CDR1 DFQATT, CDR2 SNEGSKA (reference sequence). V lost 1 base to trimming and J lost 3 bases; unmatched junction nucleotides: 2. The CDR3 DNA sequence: TGCAGTGCTAGAGTCGGACAGGGCAAAAACATTCAGTACTTC. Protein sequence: CSARVGQGKNIQYF.

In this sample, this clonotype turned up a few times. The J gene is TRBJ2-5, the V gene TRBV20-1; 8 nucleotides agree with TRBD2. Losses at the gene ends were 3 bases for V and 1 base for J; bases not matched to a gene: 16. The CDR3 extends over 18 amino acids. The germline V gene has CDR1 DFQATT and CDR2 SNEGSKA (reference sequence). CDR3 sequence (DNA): TGCAGTGCTAGTGCCAGGAGGGGAGCGGGAGATGGCCAAGAGACCCAGTACTTC. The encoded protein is CSASARRGAGDGQETQYF.

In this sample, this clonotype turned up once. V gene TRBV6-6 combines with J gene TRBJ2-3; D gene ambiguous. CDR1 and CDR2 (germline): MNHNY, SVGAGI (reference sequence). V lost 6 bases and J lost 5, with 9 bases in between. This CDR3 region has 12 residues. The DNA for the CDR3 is TGTGCCAGCAGGAGAGCGATAGATACGCAGTATTTT. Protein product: CASRRAIDTQYF.

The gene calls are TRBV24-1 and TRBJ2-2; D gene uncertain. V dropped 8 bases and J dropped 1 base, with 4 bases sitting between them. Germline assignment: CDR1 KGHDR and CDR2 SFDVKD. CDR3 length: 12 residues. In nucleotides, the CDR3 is TGTGCCACCATGGGGAACACCGGGGAGCTGTTTTTT. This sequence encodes CATMGNTGELFF.

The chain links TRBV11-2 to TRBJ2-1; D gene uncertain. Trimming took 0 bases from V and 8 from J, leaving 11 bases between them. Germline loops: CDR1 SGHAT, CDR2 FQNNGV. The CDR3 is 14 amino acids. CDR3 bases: TGTGCCAGCAGCTTAGATCACGGGCAGGATGAGCAGTTCTTC. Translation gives CASSLDHGQDEQFF.

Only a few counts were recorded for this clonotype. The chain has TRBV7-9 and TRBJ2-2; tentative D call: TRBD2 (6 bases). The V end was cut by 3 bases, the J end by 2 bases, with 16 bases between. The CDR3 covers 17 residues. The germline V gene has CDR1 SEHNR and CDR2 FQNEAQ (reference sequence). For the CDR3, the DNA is TGTGCCAGCAGCTTTCCTAAGGCTAGCGTAAACACCGGGGAGCTGTTTTTT. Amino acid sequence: CASSFPKASVNTGELFF.

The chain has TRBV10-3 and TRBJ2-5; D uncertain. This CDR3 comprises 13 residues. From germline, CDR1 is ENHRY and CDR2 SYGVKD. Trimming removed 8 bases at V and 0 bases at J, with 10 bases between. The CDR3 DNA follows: TGTGCCATCCATTTTACGGACCAAGAGACCCAGTACTTC. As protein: CAIHFTDQETQYF.

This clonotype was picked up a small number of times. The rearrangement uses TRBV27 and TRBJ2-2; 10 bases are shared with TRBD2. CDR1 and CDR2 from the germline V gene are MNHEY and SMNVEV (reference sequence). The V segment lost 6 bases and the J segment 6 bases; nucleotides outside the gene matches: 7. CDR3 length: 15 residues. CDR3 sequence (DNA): TGTGCCAGCAGGTCAAGCGGGGGGGCCTCCGGGGAGCTGTTTTTT. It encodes CASRSSGGASGELFF.

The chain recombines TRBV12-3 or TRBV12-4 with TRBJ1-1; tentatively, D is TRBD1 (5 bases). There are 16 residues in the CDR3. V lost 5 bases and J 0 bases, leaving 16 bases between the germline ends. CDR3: CASSRRPTAVNTEAFF. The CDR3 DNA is TGTGCCAGCAGTCGGCGTCCGACAGCGGTGAACACTGAAGCTTTCTTT.

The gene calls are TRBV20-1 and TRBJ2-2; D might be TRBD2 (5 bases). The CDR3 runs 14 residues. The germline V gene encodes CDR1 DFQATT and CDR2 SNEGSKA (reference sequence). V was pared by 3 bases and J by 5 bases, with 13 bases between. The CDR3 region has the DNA TGCAGTGCTAGGGACTCCAGAAGGACCGGGGAGCTGTTTTTT. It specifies CSARDSRRTGELFF.